The sequence of this TCR beta chain was determined in a study of response to subunit inactivated influenza vaccine. Germline lookup yields CDR1 MNHEY and CDR2 SMNVEV (reference sequence). The CDR3 is 14 amino acids. V dropped 5 bases and J dropped 4 bases, with 12 bases sitting between them. In TCRdb, the RT-PCR reads were re-called with MiXCR into one record per CDR3 protein. The sample yields about 540,000 distinct CDR3 sequences, 20% to 25% seen once. These data were also filed under a second study, of T cells expressing NK-cell markers. Per that paper: In generating TCR beta cDNA, 5'RACE template switching with UMIs was used.

This specimen consisted of CD4+ T cells sorted from PBMCs, obtained 11 to 12 days after vaccination. The chain employs TRBV27 and TRBJ1-5; D remains ambiguous. The TCR comes from a man aged 50 to 59 who received an inactivated influenza vaccine. Here the CDR3 reads CASSPRTTNQPQHF. CDR3 bases: TGTGCCAGCAGTCCGAGGACGACGAATCAGCCCCAGCATTTT.